The 21 T cell receptor beta chains in this list originate from one sample, sequenced in a study of cytomegalovirus exposure and HLA in healthy donors. Libraries were prepared by immunoSEQ multiplex PCR; TCRdb keeps only in-frame clonotypes and omits some of them. This sample has 150,000 to 200,000 clones; roughly nine tenths occur once, and the top ten carry roughly 4.2%. Sequencing used PBMCs. These receptors were taken from a man aged 18 to 35 in good health and CMV-seropositive.

This chain uses TRBV28 with TRBJ1-5, with D maybe TRBD1 (5 bases). The CDR3 has 11 amino acids. The ends were cut back, 3 bases at V and 11 bases at J, with 8 bases in the middle. Germline CDR1 reads MDHEN; CDR2 reads SYDVKM. This CDR3 reads CASSFEGAQHF. As DNA, the CDR3 is TGTGCCAGCAGTTTCGAAGGGGCCCAGCATTTT.

The chain employs TRBV27 and TRBJ2-5; 9 bases fit TRBD1. V lost 6 bases to trimming and J lost 5 bases; unmatched junction nucleotides: 7. Germline CDR1 is MNHEY and CDR2 is SMNVEV (reference sequence). The CDR3 spans 14 residues. The CDR3 sequence is CASRPTGGLETQYF. As DNA, the CDR3 is TGTGCCAGCAGACCCACAGGGGGCTTGGAGACCCAGTACTTC.

V is TRBV7-2 and J is TRBJ2-3, with unresolved D. Trimming pared 0 bases from V and 4 bases from J, leaving 8 bases between. Germline CDR1 is SGHTA and CDR2 is FQGNSA. The CDR3 runs 14 residues. The CDR3 DNA reads TGTGCCAGCAGCTTAGCTGAGTATGCAGATACGCAGTATTTT. Its protein product is CASSLAEYADTQYF.

This chain links TRBV6-1 with TRBJ2-7, with D uncertain. Germline V lookup: CDR1 MNHNS, CDR2 SASEGT. Trimming cost V 7 bases and J 4 bases, with 11 bases left between them. This CDR3 is built from 12 residues. The CDR3 sequence: CASTSTPYEQYF. CDR3 sequence (DNA): TGTGCCAGCACCTCTACCCCGTACGAGCAGTACTTC.

This clone came up a few times. This chain links TRBV6-5 with TRBJ1-2, with D tentatively TRBD1 (5 bases). Between the trimmed V and J ends, which lost 2 bases and 3 bases, there was a span of 7 bases. The CDR3 sequence is 13 residues long. The V gene's germline CDR1 is MNHEY and CDR2 SVGAGI. The CDR3 coding sequence is TGTGCCAGCAGTTACGGGGCCGACTATGGCTACACCTTC. It translates to CASSYGADYGYTF.

In this sample, this clone turned up a few times. This chain connects TRBV7-9 to TRBJ1-2; D unclear. Looked up from germline, CDR1 is SEHNR and CDR2 is FQNEAQ (reference sequence). The V end lost 5 bases, the J end lost 6 bases, and 16 bases lay between the germline ends. The CDR3 consists of 14 residues. CDR3 loop: CASSPGGRLHGYTF. CDR3 coding DNA: TGTGCCAGCAGCCCAGGTGGGAGACTCCATGGCTACACCTTC.

This chain links TRBV27 with TRBJ1-1; 7 bases are shared with TRBD1. J gave up 8 bases and V 5 bases, and 32 bases lay outside the gene matches. The CDR3 spans 21 residues. Germline CDR1 reads MNHEY; CDR2 reads SMNVEV (reference sequence). CDR3 sequence: CASSPLRQGLVPSGPGYEAFF. DNA for the CDR3: TGTGCCAGCAGTCCGCTCCGACAGGGATTGGTCCCGAGCGGGCCCGGGTACGAAGCTTTCTTT.

This rearrangement joins TRBV7-8 to TRBJ1-2; D gene ambiguous. Germline V gene sequence: CDR1 SGHVS, CDR2 FQNEAQ. The CDR3 consists of 14 residues. V shed 5 bases and J shed 2 bases, with 12 bases lying between them. CDR3 sequence reads: CASSHLHTNYGYTF. The CDR3 DNA reads as TGTGCCAGCAGCCACCTTCACACCAACTATGGCTACACCTTC.

The gene calls are TRBV5-4 and TRBJ2-6, with 10 bases lining up with TRBD2. V was clipped by 6 bases and J by 4 bases; unmatched bases: 13. The CDR3 has 18 residues. The germline V gene has CDR1 SGHNT and CDR2 YYREEE (reference sequence). CDR3 residues: CASKAEAGGPRGANVLTF. In DNA, the CDR3 is TGTGCCAGCAAAGCGGAAGCGGGAGGGCCGCGAGGGGCCAACGTCCTGACTTTC.

The chain recombines TRBV7-9 with TRBJ1-1; 8 bases map to TRBD1. CDR3 length equals 15 residues. The trim removed 4 bases at V and 1 base at J, leaving 5 bases unmatched. CDR1 and CDR2 (germline): SEHNR, FQNEAQ (reference sequence). The CDR3 bases are TGTGCCAGCAGCTCCCGGACAGGGAGGAACACTGAAGCTTTCTTT. Protein sequence: CASSSRTGRNTEAFF.

The chain joins TRBV2 to TRBJ2-7; possibly TRBD1 for D (6 bases). Between the trimmed V and J ends, which lost 3 bases and 8 bases, there was a span of 14 bases. CDR3 length: 13 residues. The germline CDR1 and CDR2 sequences are SNHLY and FYNNEI. For the CDR3, the DNA is TGTGCCAGCAGTGAGGCCAGGGGCCTTCAGCAGTACTTC. It specifies CASSEARGLQQYF.

This clone was detected only a few times. The V and J genes are TRBV25-1 and TRBJ2-1, with 11 positions matching TRBD2. Germline-derived CDR1 and CDR2 are MGHDK and SYGVNS. J was trimmed by 0 bases and V by 6 bases; bases with no gene match: 1. CDR3 size: 15 residues. The CDR3 nucleotides are TGTGCCAGCAGAACTAGCGGGAGCTCCTACAATGAGCAGTTCTTC. This sequence encodes CASRTSGSSYNEQFF.

The V and J genes are TRBV7-9 and TRBJ2-1; 7 nucleotides match TRBD1. CDR3 size: 15 residues. Trimming at V came to 5 bases and at J to 4 bases, leaving 8 bases not matched to a gene. Germline V gene data show CDR1 as SEHNR and CDR2 as FQNEAQ (reference sequence). In DNA form, the CDR3 reads TGTGCCAGCAGCCCGCCGGGGACAGTATACAATGAGCAGTTCTTC. It codes for CASSPPGTVYNEQFF.

As for this clone: Other DNA sequences in the sample encode the same CDR3. The rearrangement links TRBV2 to TRBJ2-3, with D unclear. The CDR3 is made up of 12 amino acids. Per germline, CDR1 SNHLY and CDR2 FYNNEI. Trimming took off 4 bases at V and 1 base at J, with 3 bases between the two ends. CDR3 coding DNA: TGTGCCAGCAGTGCGGGCACAGATACGCAGTATTTT. This translates into CASSAGTDTQYF.

The V gene is TRBV15, the J gene TRBJ1-1, with 7 bases that match TRBD1. The CDR3 spans 18 residues. Trimming at V came to 2 bases and at J to 3 bases, leaving 15 bases not matched to a gene. The germline CDR1 and CDR2 sequences are LNHNV and YYDKDF (reference sequence). The CDR3 DNA follows: TGTGCCACCAGCAGACCACCGACAGGGTTGGGCTCGGACACTGAAGCTTTCTTT. Its protein is CATSRPPTGLGSDTEAFF.

The chain carries TRBV28 and TRBJ2-7, with D uncertain. The germline CDR1 and CDR2 sequences are MDHEN and SYDVKM. V was clipped by 4 bases and J by 1 base, with 11 bases between them. This CDR3 has 14 amino acids. Written as DNA, the CDR3 is TGTGCCAGCAGTTGGGCAGGAATGTCCTACGAGCAGTACTTC. Translated: CASSWAGMSYEQYF.

This clone has more than one count but fewer than ten. This chain connects TRBV4-1 to TRBJ2-1; D might be TRBD2 (6 bases). The CDR3 is made up of 15 amino acids. Germline V lookup: CDR1 MGHRA, CDR2 YSYEKL. V gave up 4 bases and J gave up 2 bases, with 12 bases separating them. CDR3 residues: CASSPRLVAYNEQFF. CDR3 nucleotides: TGCGCCAGCAGCCCCCGACTAGTGGCCTACAATGAGCAGTTCTTC.

This clone was observed a few times. CDR3 sequence: CASSPRASHTGELFF. The CDR3 DNA reads as TGTGCCAGCAGCCCCCGGGCTAGCCACACCGGGGAGCTGTTTTTT. The chain couples TRBV5-6 to TRBJ2-2, with D possibly being TRBD2 (5 bases). Germline CDR1 and CDR2: SGHDT and YYEEEE. The CDR3 is 15 amino acids. V was cut by 4 bases and J by 3 bases, with 13 bases left in between.

V and J are TRBV19 and TRBJ2-7, with D perhaps TRBD1 (5 bases). V lost 2 bases, J lost 2 bases, and 10 bases lay in between. The CDR3 is made up of 14 amino acids. Germline lookup yields CDR1 LNHDA and CDR2 SQIVND (reference sequence). The CDR3, as DNA: TGTGCCAGTAGTATACAGGGTGGGGCCTACGAGCAGTACTTC. Translating it yields CASSIQGGAYEQYF.

The V call is TRBV9, the J call TRBJ2-2; 10 nucleotides line up with TRBD1. CDR1 is SGDLS and CDR2 is YYNGEE in the germline V gene. The length of the CDR3 is 16 residues. Germline trimming cut 0 bases from V and 7 bases from J; bases unmatched to any gene: 6. The CDR3: CASSVVWDRGGGELFF. The CDR3 DNA is TGTGCCAGCAGCGTAGTATGGGACAGGGGAGGCGGGGAGCTGTTTTTT.

This sequence joins TRBV15 and TRBJ2-5; unclear D gene. The V gene lost 0 bases and the J gene lost 2 bases, with 7 bases spanning the gap. CDR3 length: 14 amino acids. Germline V gene sequence: CDR1 LNHNV, CDR2 YYDKDF (reference sequence). DNA of the CDR3: TGTGCCACCAGCAGAGATAGTCCGCAAGAGACCCAGTACTTC. It yields the protein CATSRDSPQETQYF.